The T cell receptor (beta chain) under discussion was sequenced for a study of memory CD4+ T cells and cytomegalovirus serostatus. General observations from the study: Repertoires predicted CMV serostatus with median bootstrapped AUC of about 0.96.

Remarks on this clone: Antigen: not known.

Original processing methods: Out-of-frame sequences were removed, leaving 2 million or so distinct TCRbeta sequences. The assay was immunoSEQ multiplex PCR, and TCRdb's table has in-frame clones only and misses some. V and J calls plus clone size are reproduced from that table; the DNA served to infer D and trimming. The profile shows 45,000 to 50,000 clones, around four fifths of them singletons. The sort gate was single viable CD3+CD4+CD8-CD45RO+ cells for memory CD4+ T cells. Trimming took off 4 bases at V and 6 bases at J, with 19 bases between the two ends. The germline gives CDR1 SNHLY, CDR2 FYNNEI. The CDR3 consists of 17 residues.

What was sequenced was memory CD4+ T cells from blood. The clonotype was recovered from an adult in good health and CMV-seronegative. The chain is built from TRBV2 and TRBJ1-6; no reliable D call. The CDR3 region is CASSGDPTSTINSPLHF. The CDR3, as DNA: TGTGCCAGCAGTGGGGATCCGACTTCTACAATTAATTCACCCCTCCACTTT. Together with reference TRBV2 and TRBJ1-6, the CDR3 gives the full variable domain: EPEVTQTPSHQVTQMGQEVILRCVPISNHLYFYWYRQILGQKVEFLVSFYNNEISEKSEIFDDQFSVERPDGSNFTLKIRSTKLEDSAMYFCASSGDPTSTINSPLHFGNGTRLTVT.